These 27 T cell receptor beta chains share one sample of origin, sequenced in a study of blood T cell repertoires in COVID-19. Some clones are missing from TCRdb's copy, which holds only in-frame ones; the method was immunoSEQ multiplex PCR. Among tens of thousands of clones, more than 85% were seen once, and the ten largest hold around 13%. The source material was peripheral blood. The receptors were gathered from a human donor with active COVID-19. The donor label of this sample is uncertain.

The rearrangement uses TRBV12-3 or TRBV12-4 and TRBJ2-7; 9 nucleotides agree with TRBD1. The CDR3 length is 12 residues. V trimming: 8 bases; J trimming: 5 bases; junction bases outside the gene matches: 4. In DNA form, the CDR3 reads TGTGCCAGCCGGGACAGGGTCCACGAGCAGTACTTC. It translates to CASRDRVHEQYF.

This clone came up once. The chain joins TRBV12-3 or TRBV12-4 to TRBJ2-5; D is unresolved. CDR3 size: 12 residues. V was pared by 5 bases and J by 7 bases, with 11 bases between. CDR3 coding DNA: TGTGCCAGCAGTGTAACAAGAGGGACCCAGTACTTC. This encodes CASSVTRGTQYF.

The chain combines TRBV25-1 with TRBJ2-7; 10 nucleotides line up with TRBD2. CDR1 and CDR2 (germline): MGHDK, SYGVNS. The CDR3 length is 15 residues. Germline trimming cut 1 base from V and 2 bases from J; bases unmatched to any gene: 2. The chain's CDR3 is CASSESLAGAYEQYF. The CDR3 bases are TGTGCCAGCAGTGAATCTCTAGCGGGAGCCTACGAGCAGTACTTC.

The V gene is TRBV18, the J gene TRBJ1-5; TRBD1 matches at 7 bases. The germline V gene has CDR1 KGHSH and CDR2 LQKENI. The ends lost 6 bases at V and 2 bases at J; junction bases unmatched: 10. The CDR3 length is 16 residues. CDR3 sequence (DNA): TGTGCCAGCTCCCCAAGAGAAGACAGGGGCAATCAGCCCCAGCATTTT. This sequence encodes CASSPREDRGNQPQHF. The full variable domain, completed using reference TRBV18 and TRBJ1-5, is NAGVMQNPRHLVRRRGQEARLRCSPMKGHSHVYWYRQLPEEGLKFMVYLQKENIIDESGMPKERFSAEFPKEGPSILRIQQVVRGDSAAYFCASSPREDRGNQPQHFGDGTRLSIL.

The chain employs TRBV6-1 and TRBJ2-7, with D possibly being TRBD2 (6 bases). V lost 3 bases to trimming and J lost 0 bases, with 12 bases between them. Germline CDR1 is MNHNS and CDR2 is SASEGT. The CDR3 sequence is 15 residues long. CDR3 in DNA: TGTGCCAGCAGTGAGAGCGGGTTGAGCTCCTACGAGCAGTACTTC. It encodes CASSESGLSSYEQYF.

The V gene is TRBV7-2, the J gene TRBJ1-3; possible D gene TRBD1, 5 bases. Trimming left V 5 bases short and J 0 bases short, with 11 bases between. Germline V gene sequence: CDR1 SGHTA, CDR2 FQGNSA. The CDR3 extends over 15 amino acids. Here the CDR3 DNA reads TGTGCCAGCAGCGCCAGACAGAGCTCTGGAAACACCATATATTTT. It is translated as CASSARQSSGNTIYF.

This clone was detected a few times. The chain recombines TRBV10-3 with TRBJ2-7; D not certain. Germline V gene sequence: CDR1 ENHRY, CDR2 SYGVKD. This CDR3 contains 12 residues. Between the trimmed V and J ends, which lost 3 bases and 3 bases, there was a span of 6 bases. The CDR3 region is CAISDRGYEQYF. In DNA form, the CDR3 reads TGTGCCATCAGTGACAGAGGCTACGAGCAGTACTTC.

The chain carries TRBV10-1 and TRBJ2-1, with 8 bases that match TRBD2. Germline CDR1 reads WNHNN; CDR2 reads SYGVQD (reference sequence). The CDR3 has 14 amino acids. The V and J ends lost 2 bases and 6 bases, in that order; junction bases with no gene match: 3. Here the CDR3 reads CASSEREGPNEQFF. The CDR3 DNA reads TGCGCCAGCAGTGAGCGGGAGGGCCCCAATGAGCAGTTCTTC.

This chain connects TRBV11-1 to TRBJ2-1; no reliable D call. The CDR3 is 13 residues long. Germline CDR1 is SGHAT and CDR2 is FQDESV (reference sequence). Trimming took off 0 bases at V and 8 bases at J, with 8 bases between the two ends. The CDR3 is CASSLALRDEQFF. Here the CDR3 DNA reads TGTGCCAGCAGCTTAGCGTTACGAGATGAGCAGTTCTTC.

The chain joins TRBV24-1 to TRBJ2-6; TRBD1 might be the D (5 bases). Germline CDR1 KGHDR, CDR2 SFDVKD. This CDR3 has 17 amino acids. V gave up 3 bases and J gave up 3 bases, with 14 bases separating them. Here the CDR3 reads CATSDAVGASGANVLTF. CDR3 sequence (DNA): TGTGCCACCAGTGATGCGGTAGGGGCTAGTGGGGCCAACGTCCTGACTTTC.

V gene TRBV7-7 combines with J gene TRBJ2-5; TRBD2 agrees at 12 bases. Germline V gives CDR1 SSHAT, CDR2 FNYEAQ (reference sequence). V shed 1 base, J shed 4 bases, and the junction held 1 base outside the gene matches. CDR3 length: 15 amino acids. CDR3 coding DNA: TGTGCCAGCAGCTTAGAACTAGCGGGAGGAGAGACCCAGTACTTC. This sequence encodes CASSLELAGGETQYF.

V usage is TRBV5-5 and J usage is TRBJ2-1, with D tentatively TRBD1 (8 bases). Germline values: CDR1 SGHKS, CDR2 YYEKEE (reference sequence). V lost 0 bases and J lost 8, with 18 bases in between. This CDR3 spans 16 amino acids. The DNA for the CDR3 is TGTGCCAGCAGCTTGGCGCTTGGACAGGGAGGGGATGAGCAGTTCTTC. This gives the protein CASSLALGQGGDEQFF.

This chain joins TRBV24-1 and TRBJ2-2; 10 positions agree with TRBD1. Germline V gene lookup returns CDR1 KGHDR and CDR2 SFDVKD. The CDR3 sequence is 16 residues long. Trimming cost V 7 bases and J 6 bases; bases outside gene matches: 10. The CDR3 nucleotides read TGTGCCACCAGCGCCTCCGGGACAGGGGTGTCCGGGGAGCTGTTTTTT. It encodes CATSASGTGVSGELFF.

This clone was recorded only once. This chain joins TRBV12-3 or TRBV12-4 and TRBJ2-3, with no clear D. The length of the CDR3 is 13 residues. Trimming took off 6 bases at V and 0 bases at J, with 7 bases between the two ends. In DNA form, the CDR3 reads TGTGCCAGCAGATCCTATAGCACAGATACGCAGTATTTT. Residues: CASRSYSTDTQYF.

V is TRBV6-5 and J is TRBJ2-1; 9 bases line up with TRBD2. CDR1 MNHEY and CDR2 SVGAGI come from the germline V gene. V was pared by 0 bases and J by 4 bases, with 4 bases of the junction left unmatched. The CDR3 is made up of 16 amino acids. CDR3 nucleotides: TGTGCCAGCAGTTACTCGAGGCGGGAGGGTTACAATGAGCAGTTCTTC. Protein product: CASSYSRREGYNEQFF.

The chain has TRBV19 and TRBJ2-7; maybe TRBD2 (5 bases). V gave up 5 bases and J gave up 3 bases, with 11 bases separating them. The CDR3 spans 13 residues. CDR1 and CDR2 from the germline V gene are LNHDA and SQIVND (reference sequence). The CDR3 DNA reads TGTGCCAGTAGTTCCGGACGGGGCTACGAGCAGTACTTC. Translation: CASSSGRGYEQYF. Full variable domain (outside the CDR3, taken from reference TRBV19 and TRBJ2-7): DGGITQSPKYLFRKEGQNVTLSCEQNLNHDAMYWYRQDPGQGLRLIYYSQIVNDFQKGDIAEGYSVSREKKESFPLTVTSAQKNPTAFYLCASSSGRGYEQYFGPGTRLTVT.

This sequence joins TRBV28 and TRBJ1-4; D perhaps matches TRBD1 (5 bases). This CDR3 comprises 15 residues. V lost 6 bases, J lost 0 bases, and 11 bases lay in between. Germline assignment: CDR1 MDHEN and CDR2 SYDVKM. CDR3 protein: CASREGVATNEKLFF. CDR3 sequence (DNA): TGTGCCAGCAGAGAAGGGGTGGCAACTAATGAAAAACTGTTTTTT.

V gene TRBV4-3 combines with J gene TRBJ2-3; no definite D call. The V end lost 3 bases, the J end lost 6 bases, and 16 bases lay between the germline ends. This CDR3 has 15 amino acids. Germline V gene sequence: CDR1 LGHNA, CDR2 YSLEER. CDR3 residues: CASSQVGRIRDTQYF. CDR3 bases: TGCGCCAGCAGCCAGGTGGGCCGGATAAGGGATACGCAGTATTTT.

The CDR3 coding sequence is TGTGCCAGCAGTACCAGACAGGGGCTTCAAGAGACCCAGTACTTC. It translates to CASSTRQGLQETQYF. The rearrangement joins TRBV28 to TRBJ2-5; 8 bases fit TRBD1. In germline, CDR1 is MDHEN, CDR2 SYDVKM. The CDR3 covers 15 residues. V gave up 5 bases and J gave up 2 bases; unmatched junction bases: 7.

V usage is TRBV29-1 and J usage is TRBJ1-2, with 10 bases fitting TRBD1. This CDR3 is built from 15 residues. Trimming at V came to 4 bases and at J to 8 bases, leaving 13 bases not matched to a gene. In germline, CDR1 is SQVTM, CDR2 ANQGSEA. The CDR3 is CSVGTGGARLGGYTF. The CDR3 DNA follows: TGCAGCGTTGGGACAGGGGGGGCCCGTCTGGGAGGCTACACCTTC.

The CDR3 reads CASSSAYEQYF. The CDR3 DNA reads as TGTGCCAGCAGCTCCGCCTACGAGCAGTACTTC. The chain couples TRBV7-2 to TRBJ2-7; D unclear. Germline CDR1 reads SGHTA; CDR2 reads FQGNSA. The CDR3 has 11 amino acids. Trimming left V 4 bases short and J 2 bases short, with 3 bases between.

The chain carries TRBV3-1 (or the pseudogene TRBV3-2) and TRBJ1-1; D may be TRBD1 (6 bases). This CDR3 is 12 amino acids long. Trimming shortened V by 4 bases and J by 4 bases, and 7 bases separated the two germline ends. From germline, CDR1 is LGHDT and CDR2 YNNKEL (reference sequence). The DNA of the CDR3 is TGTGCCAGCAGCCGAGGGGGCACTGAAGCTTTCTTT. This gives the protein CASSRGGTEAFF.

J is TRBJ2-3 and V is TRBV12-5; weak D call: TRBD2 (6 bases). Germline V gene data show CDR1 as LGHNT and CDR2 as FRNRAP. This CDR3 contains 14 residues. Trimming left V 10 bases short and J 4 bases short, with 18 bases between. This chain's CDR3 is CATAVGGNSDTQYF. The CDR3 region has the DNA TGTGCTACCGCCGTTGGCGGGAATTCAGATACGCAGTATTTT.

V is TRBV24-1 and J is TRBJ2-5, with D tentatively TRBD1 (5 bases). The CDR3 is 14 residues long. Germline CDR1 reads KGHDR; CDR2 reads SFDVKD. Trimming removed 2 bases at V and 1 base at J, with 7 bases between. Here the CDR3 reads CATSDSTVQETQYF. The CDR3 nucleotides are TGTGCCACCAGTGATTCGACAGTCCAAGAGACCCAGTACTTC.

The genes are TRBV6-7 and TRBJ2-1; possible D gene TRBD2, 6 bases. TRBV6-7 falls under the ORF class, with uncertain function. V dropped 11 bases and J dropped 2 bases, with 22 bases sitting between them. This CDR3 has 16 amino acids. In DNA form, the CDR3 reads TGTGCCGCAAAAGGGGACCTAGCGATGCCCTACAATGAGCAGTTCTTC. Its protein product is CAAKGDLAMPYNEQFF.

The chain couples TRBV6-5 to TRBJ1-5; 9 bases align to TRBD1. With V trimmed by 7 bases and J by 4 bases, 2 bases remained unmatched. Germline CDR1 reads MNHEY; CDR2 reads SVGAGI. CDR3 length: 13 residues. CDR3 amino acids: CASTGQGNQPQHF. Written as DNA, the CDR3 is TGTGCCAGCACCGGACAGGGGAATCAGCCCCAGCATTTT.

This clone is a singleton in its sample. This chain uses TRBV21-1 with TRBJ2-1; the table calls TRBD2, which could not be checked here. TRBV21-1 constitutes a pseudogene. The CDR3 is 19 residues long. The CDR3 DNA reads as TGTGCCAGCAGCAAAGCCCGTCGGCGGGAGGGCCTGTATCTTGATGAGCAGTTCTTC. As protein: CASSKARRREGLYLDEQFF.